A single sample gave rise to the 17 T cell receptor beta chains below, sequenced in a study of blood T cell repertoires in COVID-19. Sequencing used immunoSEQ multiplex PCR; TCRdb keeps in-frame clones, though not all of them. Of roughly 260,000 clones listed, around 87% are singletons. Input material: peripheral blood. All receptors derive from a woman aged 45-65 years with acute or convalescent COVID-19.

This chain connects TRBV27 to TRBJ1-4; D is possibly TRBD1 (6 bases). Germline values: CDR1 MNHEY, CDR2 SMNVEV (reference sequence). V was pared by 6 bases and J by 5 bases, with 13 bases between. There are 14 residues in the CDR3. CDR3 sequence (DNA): TGTGCCAGCAGCCCGGATGGGGGCAATGAAAAACTGTTTTTT. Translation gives CASSPDGGNEKLFF. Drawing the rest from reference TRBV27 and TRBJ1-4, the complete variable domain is EAQVTQNPRYLITVTGKKLTVTCSQNMNHEYMSWYRQDPGLGLRQIYYSMNVEVTDKGDVPEGYKVSRKEKRNFPLILESPSPNQTSLYFCASSPDGGNEKLFFGSGTQLSVL.

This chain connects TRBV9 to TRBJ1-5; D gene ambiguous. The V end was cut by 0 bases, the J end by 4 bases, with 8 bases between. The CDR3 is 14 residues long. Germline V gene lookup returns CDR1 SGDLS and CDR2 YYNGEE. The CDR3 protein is CASSVGHLNQPQHF. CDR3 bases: TGTGCCAGCAGCGTAGGACACCTAAATCAGCCCCAGCATTTT.

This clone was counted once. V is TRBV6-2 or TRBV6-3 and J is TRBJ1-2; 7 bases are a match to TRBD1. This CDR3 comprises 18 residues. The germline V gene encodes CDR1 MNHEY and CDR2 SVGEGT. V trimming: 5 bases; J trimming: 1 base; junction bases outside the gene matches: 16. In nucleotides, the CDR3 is TGTGCCAGCAGTCACACAACCCCCGGGACAGCTCGTAACTATGGCTACACCTTC. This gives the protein CASSHTTPGTARNYGYTF.

The CDR3 DNA reads as TGTGCCAGCAGCCAACGACGGTGGACTAGCGATCAGTACTTC. This sequence encodes CASSQRRWTSDQYF. V usage is TRBV3-1 (or the pseudogene TRBV3-2) and J usage is TRBJ2-4; TRBD2 matches at 9 bases. The CDR3 covers 14 residues. Trimming removed 2 bases from V and 12 bases from J; junction bases left unmatched: 8. Germline CDR1 reads LGHDT; CDR2 reads YNNKEL (reference sequence).

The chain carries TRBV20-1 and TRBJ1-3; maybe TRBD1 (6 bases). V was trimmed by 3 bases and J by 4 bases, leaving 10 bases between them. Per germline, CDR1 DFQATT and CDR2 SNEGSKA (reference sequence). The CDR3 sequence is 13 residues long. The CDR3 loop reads CSASSRGGNTIYF. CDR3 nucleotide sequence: TGCAGTGCTAGTTCCAGGGGAGGAAACACCATATATTTT.

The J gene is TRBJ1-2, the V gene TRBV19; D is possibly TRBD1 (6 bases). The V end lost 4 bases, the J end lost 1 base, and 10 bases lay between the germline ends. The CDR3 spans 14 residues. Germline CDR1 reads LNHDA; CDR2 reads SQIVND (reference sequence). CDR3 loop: CASSRTVGNYGYTF. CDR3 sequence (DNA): TGTGCCAGTAGTAGGACAGTCGGTAACTATGGCTACACCTTC.

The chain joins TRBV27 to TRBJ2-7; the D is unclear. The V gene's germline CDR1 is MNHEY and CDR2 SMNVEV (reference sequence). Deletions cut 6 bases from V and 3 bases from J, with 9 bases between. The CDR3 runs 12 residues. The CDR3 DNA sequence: TGTGCCAGCAGGTCGAGGTACTACGAGCAGTACTTC. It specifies CASRSRYYEQYF.

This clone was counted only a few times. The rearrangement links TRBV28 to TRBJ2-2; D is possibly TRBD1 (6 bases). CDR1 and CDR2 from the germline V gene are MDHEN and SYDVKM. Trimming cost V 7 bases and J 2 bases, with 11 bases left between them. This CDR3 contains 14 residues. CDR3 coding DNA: TGTGCCAGCACTTCAGGGGCTAACACCGGGGAGCTGTTTTTT. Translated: CASTSGANTGELFF.

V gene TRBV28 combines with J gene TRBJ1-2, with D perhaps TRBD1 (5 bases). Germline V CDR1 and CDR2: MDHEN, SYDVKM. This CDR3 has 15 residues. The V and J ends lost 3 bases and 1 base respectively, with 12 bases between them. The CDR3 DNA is TGTGCCAGCAGTTTCGGGGGAGGGAGTAACTATGGCTACACCTTC. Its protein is CASSFGGGSNYGYTF.

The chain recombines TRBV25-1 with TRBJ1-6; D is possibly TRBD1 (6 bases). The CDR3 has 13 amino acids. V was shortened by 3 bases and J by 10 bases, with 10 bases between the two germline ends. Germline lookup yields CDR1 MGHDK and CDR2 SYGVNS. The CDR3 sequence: CASSDRQASPLHF. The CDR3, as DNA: TGTGCCAGCAGTGACCGACAGGCGTCACCCCTCCACTTT.

The CDR3 bases are TGTGCCAGCAGCTCACAGGGGGCGCGGAGAAACACCATATATTTT. Translating it yields CASSSQGARRNTIYF. The J gene is TRBJ1-3, the V gene TRBV7-6, with 9 nucleotides matching TRBD1. CDR3 length: 15 residues. Germline V gives CDR1 SGHVS, CDR2 FNYEAQ. With 4 bases clipped from V and 5 bases from J, the junction kept 6 bases outside the gene matches.

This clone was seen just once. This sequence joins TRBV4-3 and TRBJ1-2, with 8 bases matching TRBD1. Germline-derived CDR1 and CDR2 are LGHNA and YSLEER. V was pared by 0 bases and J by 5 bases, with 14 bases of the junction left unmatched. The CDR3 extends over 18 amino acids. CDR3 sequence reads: CASSQELQGAFGIYGYTF. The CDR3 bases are TGCGCCAGCAGCCAAGAGCTGCAGGGGGCCTTTGGGATATATGGCTACACCTTC.

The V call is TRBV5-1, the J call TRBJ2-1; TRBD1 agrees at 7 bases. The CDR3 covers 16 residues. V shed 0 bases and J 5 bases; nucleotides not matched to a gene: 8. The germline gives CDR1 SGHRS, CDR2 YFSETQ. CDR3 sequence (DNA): TGCGCCAGCAGCTTGGCCCAGGGGGAAGTTAACAATGAGCAGTTCTTC. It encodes CASSLAQGEVNNEQFF.

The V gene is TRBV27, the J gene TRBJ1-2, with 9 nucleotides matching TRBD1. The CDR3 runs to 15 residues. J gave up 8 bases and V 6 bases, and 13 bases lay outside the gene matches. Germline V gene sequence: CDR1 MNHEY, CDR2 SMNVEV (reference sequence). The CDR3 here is CASRDPGQGGKGYTF. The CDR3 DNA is TGTGCCAGCAGGGATCCGGGACAGGGAGGAAAAGGCTACACCTTC.

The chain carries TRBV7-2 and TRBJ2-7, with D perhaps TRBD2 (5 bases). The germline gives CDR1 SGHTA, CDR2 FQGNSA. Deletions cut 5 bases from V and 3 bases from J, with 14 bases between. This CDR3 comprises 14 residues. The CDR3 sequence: CASSPRVGGYEQYF. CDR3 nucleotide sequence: TGTGCCAGCAGCCCGAGGGTGGGTGGCTACGAGCAGTACTTC.

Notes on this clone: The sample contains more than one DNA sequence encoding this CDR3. Written as DNA, the CDR3 is TGTGCCAGCTCACCGGGACAGGGATCCTACGAGCAGTACTTC. Its protein is CASSPGQGSYEQYF. The gene calls are TRBV18 and TRBJ2-7, with 9 nucleotides matching TRBD1. The CDR3 runs to 14 residues. Germline CDR1 is KGHSH and CDR2 is LQKENI. The ends lost 3 bases at V and 1 base at J; junction bases unmatched: 1.

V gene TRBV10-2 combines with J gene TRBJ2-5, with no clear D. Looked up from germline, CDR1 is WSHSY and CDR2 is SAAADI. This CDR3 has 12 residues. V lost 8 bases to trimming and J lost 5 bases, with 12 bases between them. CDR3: CASLRPRETQYF. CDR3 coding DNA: TGCGCCAGCTTACGACCTAGGGAGACCCAGTACTTC.